This T cell receptor (beta chain) was sequenced for a study of cytomegalovirus exposure and HLA in healthy donors. Overall study findings and caveats: A few of the chains that were CMV-associated were confirmed in vitro to be specific for CMV antigens. Investigators reported approximately 150 TCR beta chains as tied to cytomegalovirus. Later, an analysis found that TCR clusters from the first cohort tended to co-occur in the roughly 110 validation repertoires.

In regard to this clone: Antigen specificity is unknown.

Produced via immunoSEQ multiplex PCR; TCRdb's table is partial and in-frame only. This table has approximately 300,000 clones, about nine tenths appearing once. The donors were part of the validation cohort of 120 or so subjects. That cohort was separate from the first cohort, which comprised under 700 subjects. With V trimmed by 8 bases and J by 2 bases, 8 bases remained unmatched. The CDR3 loop spans 14 amino acids. The germline gives CDR1 MNHNS, CDR2 SASEGT. The sequencing sample was made of PBMCs. This receptor was identified in a woman aged 18-29 years in good health and CMV-seronegative. The gene calls are TRBV6-1 and TRBJ1-2, with 7 bases identical to TRBD1. CDR3 DNA: TGTGCCAGCGGGGAAAGGGGACAGAACTATGGCTACACCTTC. The encoded protein is CASGERGQNYGYTF.